The 5 T cell receptor beta chains listed next were all sequenced from one sample in a study of a mutant IDH1 vaccine in newly diagnosed glioma. Libraries were prepared by immunoSEQ multiplex PCR; TCRdb keeps only in-frame clonotypes and omits some of them. Among tens of thousands of clones listed, 74% were seen once. This sample's time point: week 35, safety follow-up. Doses consisted of 300 ug of mutant IDH1 20-mer peptide each, paired with topical imiquimod. Antigen specificity for these receptors is unknown. The input for sequencing was PBMCs, taken from a glioma patient whose treatment included an IDH1 peptide vaccine. These receptors came from a man aged 50 to 60 with glioma.

This clone was seen a few times. This chain joins TRBV4-1 and TRBJ1-5; no clear D gene. The germline gives CDR1 MGHRA, CDR2 YSYEKL. Trimming took 1 base from V and 4 from J, leaving 5 bases between them. This CDR3 spans 13 amino acids. The CDR3 DNA follows: TGCGCCAGCAGCCAAGGACTGAATCAGCCCCAGCATTTT. Amino acid sequence: CASSQGLNQPQHF.

The J gene is TRBJ1-3, the V gene TRBV5-4; D not resolved. Germline-derived CDR1 and CDR2 are SGHNT and YYREEE (reference sequence). V was clipped by 3 bases and J by 3 bases, with 7 bases between them. The CDR3 has 13 amino acids. CDR3 protein: CASSSDGGNTIYF. The CDR3 bases are TGTGCCAGCAGCTCGGACGGTGGAAACACCATATATTTT.

The J gene is TRBJ1-5, the V gene TRBV14; perhaps TRBD1 as D (6 bases). The CDR3 is 14 residues long. CDR1 SGHDN and CDR2 FVKESK come from the germline V gene. The V end lost 2 bases, the J end lost 3 bases, and 8 bases lay between the germline ends. The CDR3: CASSQRGANQPQHF. The CDR3 DNA follows: TGTGCCAGCAGCCAAAGGGGGGCCAATCAGCCCCAGCATTTT.

The genes are TRBV29-1 and TRBJ2-5, with a tentative D call TRBD1 (6 bases). The CDR3 spans 15 residues. V lost 3 bases, J lost 2 bases, and 16 bases lay in between. Per the germline V gene, CDR1 is SQVTM and CDR2 is ANQGSEA. In DNA form, the CDR3 reads TGCAGCGTTGATACTTTCAGTAGGGGGCAAGAGACCCAGTACTTC. It translates to CSVDTFSRGQETQYF.

The chain links TRBV4-2 to TRBJ1-2, with D perhaps TRBD1 (6 bases). Germline V gives CDR1 LGHNA, CDR2 YNFKEQ. The CDR3 spans 14 residues. The V and J ends lost 0 bases and 4 bases respectively, with 9 bases between them. This chain's CDR3 is CASSQDRTVYGYTF. The CDR3 coding sequence is TGTGCCAGCAGCCAAGATCGGACAGTCTATGGCTACACCTTC.